These T cell receptor beta chains were read from a single sample in a study of T cell responses to AZD1222 COVID-19 vaccine. Libraries were prepared by immunoSEQ multiplex PCR; TCRdb keeps only in-frame clonotypes and omits some of them. The sample yields roughly 150,000 clones, approximately 94% seen once. This material consisted of peripheral blood, taken on day 0 of AZD1222 vaccination. These TCRs come from an adult in good health. Both conserved end residues are part of each CDR3. Fields, in order: D gene, clone size, V gene, J gene, CDR3 protein, CDR3 DNA. The D gene is left open where the match is weak. Rows give clone size only sometimes, using once, few, many, or a class for an expanded clone.

>-|-|TRBV18|TRBJ1-3
CASSHSQGTGNTIYF
TGTGCCAGCTCACATTCCCAGGGGACTGGAAACACCATATATTTT
>TRBD1|once|TRBV18|TRBJ2-5
CASSPNRGPGETQYF
TGTGCCAGCTCACCGAATAGGGGGCCGGGTGAGACCCAGTACTTC
>TRBD2|-|TRBV19|TRBJ2-5
CASSMAGGAETQYF
TGTGCCAGTAGTATGGCCGGGGGGGCCGAGACCCAGTACTTC
>TRBD1|-|TRBV5-1|TRBJ2-3
CASSAGQGPLTDTQYF
TGCGCCAGCAGCGCGGGACAGGGGCCGCTCACAGATACGCAGTATTTT
>-|-|TRBV5-1|TRBJ1-1
CASSLGTTNTEAFF
TGCGCCAGCAGCCTCGGGACGACGAACACTGAAGCTTTCTTT
>TRBD1|-|TRBV4-1|TRBJ1-2
CASSHPGTAAPYGYTF
TGCGCCAGCAGCCATCCGGGGACAGCCGCCCCCTATGGCTACACCTTC
>-|-|TRBV7-9|TRBJ2-2
CASSFGTTNTGELFF
TGTGCCAGCAGCTTTGGGACAACGAACACCGGGGAGCTGTTTTTT
>-|once|TRBV11-3|TRBJ2-3
CASSSRGGTTDTQYF
TGTGCCAGCAGCTCGCGTGGGGGGACCACAGATACGCAGTATTTT
>TRBD1|-|TRBV7-9|TRBJ1-4
CASSLGSGGNEKLFF
TGTGCCAGCAGCTTGGGGTCAGGGGGAAATGAAAAACTGTTTTTT
>-|-|TRBV18|TRBJ1-5
CASSIGDSYQPQHF
TGTGCCAGCTCGATTGGCGACAGCTATCAGCCCCAGCATTTT
>-|-|TRBV21-1|TRBJ2-7
CASTHIPLQGNLYEQYF
TGTGCCAGCACTCACATTCCTTTACAGGGGAACTTGTACGAGCAGTACTTC
>-|-|TRBV9|TRBJ2-2
CASSVINTGELFF
TGTGCCAGCAGCGTAATCAACACCGGGGAGCTGTTTTTT
>-|-|TRBV28|TRBJ1-6
CASLSANSPLHF
TGTGCCAGCCTCAGCGCCAATTCACCCCTCCACTTT
>TRBD1|-|TRBV3-1/TRBV3-2|TRBJ1-2
CASSQGGTGNYGYTF
TGTGCCAGCAGCCAAGGAGGGACAGGGAACTATGGCTACACCTTC
>-|-|TRBV7-9|TRBJ1-1
CASSPAVGAFF
TGTGCCAGCAGCCCGGCTGTGGGAGCTTTCTTT
>-|-|TRBV5-6|TRBJ1-3
CASSFHPSEVRGNTIYF
TGTGCCAGCAGCTTTCACCCCTCGGAAGTCAGGGGAAACACCATATATTTT
>TRBD2|-|TRBV25-1|TRBJ2-3
CASSDDLAGKLNTQYF
TGTGCCAGCAGTGACGACCTAGCGGGGAAGTTGAATACGCAGTATTTT
>TRBD1|-|TRBV6-1|TRBJ2-7
CASSGGQGSTTYEQYF
TGTGCCAGCAGTGGCGGACAGGGAAGCACAACCTACGAGCAGTACTTC
>-|-|TRBV13|TRBJ1-6
CASSLFKNSPLHF
TGTGCCAGCAGCTTATTCAAGAATTCACCCCTCCACTTT
>-|once|TRBV20-1|TRBJ1-2
CSARGADGYTF
TGCAGTGCTAGGGGGGCCGATGGCTACACCTTC
>-|once|TRBV19|TRBJ2-7
CASRIRAGGYEQYF
TGTGCCAGTAGAATCAGGGCCGGGGGCTACGAGCAGTACTTC
>TRBD1|once|TRBV5-1|TRBJ1-2
CASSLLGTASSGGYTF
TGCGCCAGCAGCCTACTGGGGACAGCCTCATCTGGGGGCTACACCTTC
>-|-|TRBV19|TRBJ2-7
CATGIAYEQYF
TGTGCCACGGGGATTGCCTACGAGCAGTACTTC
>TRBD1|-|TRBV29-1|TRBJ1-4
CSVTGGLTNEKLFF
TGCAGCGTTACAGGGGGCCTAACTAATGAAAAACTGTTTTTT
>TRBD1|-|TRBV10-3|TRBJ2-1
CAITRTGNVYNEQFF
TGTGCCATCACTAGGACAGGGAACGTTTACAATGAGCAGTTCTTC
>-|-|TRBV5-1|TRBJ2-3
CASSGDPRGSTDTQYF
TGCGCCAGCAGCGGGGACCCTCGAGGGAGCACAGATACGCAGTATTTT
>-|once|TRBV5-4|TRBJ2-7
CASSFRDGSYEQYF
TGTGCCAGCAGCTTCCGGGACGGATCCTACGAGCAGTACTTC
>TRBD1|-|TRBV19|TRBJ1-2
CASSTPLGNGTGGRSSYGYTF
TGTGCCAGTAGTACCCCACTGGGCAACGGGACAGGGGGGAGGTCTTCATATGGCTACACCTTC
>-|-|TRBV25-1|TRBJ1-2
CASSSTGRSYGYTF
TGTGCCAGCTCTTCGACAGGCAGATCTTATGGCTACACCTTC
>-|-|TRBV7-8|TRBJ1-1
CASSLARMNTEAFF
TGTGCCAGCAGCTTAGCACGGATGAACACTGAAGCTTTCTTT
>TRBD1|-|TRBV7-2|TRBJ1-2
CASSLDGTAYGYTF
TGTGCCAGCAGCTTAGACGGGACAGCCTATGGCTACACCTTC
>-|-|TRBV7-9|TRBJ2-1
CASSLVPAGGWNEQFF
TGTGCCAGCAGCTTAGTCCCCGCAGGCGGCTGGAATGAGCAGTTCTTC
>-|-|TRBV6-5|TRBJ1-1
CASTGYMDTEAFF
TGTGCCAGCACGGGTTACATGGACACTGAAGCTTTCTTT
>TRBD2|-|TRBV27|TRBJ2-3
CASSGLAGPLGTDTQYF
TGTGCCAGCAGTGGACTAGCGGGGCCCTTGGGCACAGATACGCAGTATTTT
>-|-|TRBV2|TRBJ1-3
CASSDDRYPGNTIYF
TGTGCCAGCAGTGATGACAGGTACCCTGGAAACACCATATATTTT
>-|-|TRBV7-3|TRBJ1-1
CASSLGGWPEAFF
TGTGCCAGCAGCTTGGGGGGGTGGCCTGAAGCTTTCTTT
>-|-|TRBV6-5|TRBJ1-2
CASSPGLRGYTF
TGTGCCAGCAGTCCGGGGCTCCGCGGCTACACCTTC
>-|few|TRBV18|TRBJ1-1
CASSLSSGVHTEAFF
TGTGCCAGCTCCTTGTCCTCTGGGGTCCACACTGAAGCTTTCTTT
>-|-|TRBV12-3/TRBV12-4|TRBJ1-4
CASSLAGEKLFF
TGTGCCAGCAGTTTAGCGGGGGAAAAACTGTTTTTT
>TRBD2|-|TRBV7-2|TRBJ2-1
CASRMSGAFSYNEQFF
TGTGCCAGCAGGATGAGCGGGGCGTTCTCCTACAATGAGCAGTTCTTC
>TRBD1|few|TRBV5-1|TRBJ1-2
CASSLDLTGIGVRGYTF
TGCGCCAGCAGCTTGGATTTGACAGGGATCGGCGTAAGGGGCTACACCTTC
>-|-|TRBV11-3|TRBJ1-2
CASSSGRNYGYTF
TGTGCCAGCAGCTCCGGACGGAACTATGGCTACACCTTC
>TRBD1|-|TRBV6-6|TRBJ1-5
CASRLAGGRQPQHF
TGTGCCAGCAGACTCGCAGGGGGCCGGCAGCCCCAGCATTTT
>-|-|TRBV19|TRBJ1-6
CASSGTYRNSPLHF
TGTGCCAGTTCCGGGACGTACAGGAATTCACCCCTCCACTTT
>TRBD1|-|TRBV9|TRBJ2-7
CASSAGGEQYF
TGTGCCAGCAGCGCAGGGGGCGAGCAGTACTTC
>TRBD2|-|TRBV6-5|TRBJ2-1
CASSRLARLGDEQFF
TGTGCCAGCAGTAGACTAGCGCGGCTCGGGGATGAGCAGTTCTTC
>-|-|TRBV5-1|TRBJ2-3
CASSPPGRFRTDTQYF
TGCGCCAGCAGCCCCCCGGGGAGATTCCGCACAGATACGCAGTATTTT
>-|-|TRBV27|TRBJ1-1
CASSLTAGPGAFF
TGTGCCAGCAGTTTGACCGCAGGGCCAGGGGCTTTCTTT
>TRBD1|-|TRBV5-6|TRBJ1-2
CASRKTGRGGYTF
TGTGCCAGCAGGAAGACAGGGCGAGGGGGCTACACCTTC
>TRBD2|-|TRBV7-2|TRBJ2-1
CASSRTSGNEQFF
TGTGCCAGCAGCAGGACTAGCGGCAATGAGCAGTTCTTC